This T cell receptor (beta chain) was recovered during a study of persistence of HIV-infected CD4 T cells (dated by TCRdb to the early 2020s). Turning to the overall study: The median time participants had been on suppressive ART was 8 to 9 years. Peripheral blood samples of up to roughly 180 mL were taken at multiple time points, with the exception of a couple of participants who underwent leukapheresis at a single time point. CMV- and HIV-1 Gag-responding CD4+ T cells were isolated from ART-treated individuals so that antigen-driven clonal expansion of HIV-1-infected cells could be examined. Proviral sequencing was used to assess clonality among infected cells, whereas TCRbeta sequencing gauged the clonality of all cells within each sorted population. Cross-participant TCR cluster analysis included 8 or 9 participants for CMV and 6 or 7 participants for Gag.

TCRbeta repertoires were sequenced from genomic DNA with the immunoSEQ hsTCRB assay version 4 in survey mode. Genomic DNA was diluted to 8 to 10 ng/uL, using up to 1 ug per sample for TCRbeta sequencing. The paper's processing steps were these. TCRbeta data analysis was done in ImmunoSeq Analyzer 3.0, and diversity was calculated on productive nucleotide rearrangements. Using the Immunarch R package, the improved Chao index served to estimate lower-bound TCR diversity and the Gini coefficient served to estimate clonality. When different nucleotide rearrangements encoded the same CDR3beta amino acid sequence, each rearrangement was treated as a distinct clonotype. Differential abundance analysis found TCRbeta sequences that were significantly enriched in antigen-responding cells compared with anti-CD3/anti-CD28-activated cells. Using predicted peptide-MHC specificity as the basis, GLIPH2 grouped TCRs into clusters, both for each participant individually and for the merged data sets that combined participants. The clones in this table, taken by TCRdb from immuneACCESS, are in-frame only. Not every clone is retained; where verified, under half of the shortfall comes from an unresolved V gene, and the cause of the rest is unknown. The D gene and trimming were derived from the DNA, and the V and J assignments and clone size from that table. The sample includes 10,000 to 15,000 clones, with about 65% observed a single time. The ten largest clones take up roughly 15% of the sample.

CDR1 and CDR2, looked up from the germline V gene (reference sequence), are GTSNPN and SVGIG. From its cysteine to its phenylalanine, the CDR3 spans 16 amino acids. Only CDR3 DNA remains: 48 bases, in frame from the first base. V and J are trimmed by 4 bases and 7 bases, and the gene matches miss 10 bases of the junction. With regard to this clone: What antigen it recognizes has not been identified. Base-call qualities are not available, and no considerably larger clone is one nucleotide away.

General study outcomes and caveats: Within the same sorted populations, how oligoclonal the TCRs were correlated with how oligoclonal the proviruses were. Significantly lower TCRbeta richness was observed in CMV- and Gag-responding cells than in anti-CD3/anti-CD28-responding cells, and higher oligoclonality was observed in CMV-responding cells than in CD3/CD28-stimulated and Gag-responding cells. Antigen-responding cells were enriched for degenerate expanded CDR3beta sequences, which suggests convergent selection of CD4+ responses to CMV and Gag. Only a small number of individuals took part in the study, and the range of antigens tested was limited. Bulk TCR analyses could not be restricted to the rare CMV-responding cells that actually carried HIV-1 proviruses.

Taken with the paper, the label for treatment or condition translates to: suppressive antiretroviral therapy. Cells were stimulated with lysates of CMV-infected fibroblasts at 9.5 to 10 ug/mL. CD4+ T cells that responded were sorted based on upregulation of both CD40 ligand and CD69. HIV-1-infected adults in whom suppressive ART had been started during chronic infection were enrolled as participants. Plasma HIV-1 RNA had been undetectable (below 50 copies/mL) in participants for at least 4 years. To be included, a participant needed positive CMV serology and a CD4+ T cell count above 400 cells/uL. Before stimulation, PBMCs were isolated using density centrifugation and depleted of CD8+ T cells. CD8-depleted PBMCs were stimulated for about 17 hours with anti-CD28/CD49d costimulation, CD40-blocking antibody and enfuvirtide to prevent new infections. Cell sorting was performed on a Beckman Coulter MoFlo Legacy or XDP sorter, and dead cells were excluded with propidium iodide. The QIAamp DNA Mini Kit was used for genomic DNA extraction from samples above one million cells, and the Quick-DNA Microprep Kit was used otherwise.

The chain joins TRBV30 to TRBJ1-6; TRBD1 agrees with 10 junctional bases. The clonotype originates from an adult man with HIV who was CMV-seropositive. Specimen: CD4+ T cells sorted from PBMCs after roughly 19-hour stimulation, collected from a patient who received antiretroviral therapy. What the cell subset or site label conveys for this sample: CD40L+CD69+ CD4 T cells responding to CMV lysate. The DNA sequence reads TGTGCCTGGAACCGTCCGGGACAGGGGCGAAATTCACCCCTCCACTTT. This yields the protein CAWNRPGQGRNSPLHF. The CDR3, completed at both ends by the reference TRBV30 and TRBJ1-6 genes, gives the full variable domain SQTIHQWPATLVQPVGSPLSLECTVEGTSNPNLYWYRQAAGRGLQLLFYSVGIGQISSEVPQNLSASRPQDRQFILSSKKLLLSDSGFYLCAWNRPGQGRNSPLHFGNGTRLTVT.